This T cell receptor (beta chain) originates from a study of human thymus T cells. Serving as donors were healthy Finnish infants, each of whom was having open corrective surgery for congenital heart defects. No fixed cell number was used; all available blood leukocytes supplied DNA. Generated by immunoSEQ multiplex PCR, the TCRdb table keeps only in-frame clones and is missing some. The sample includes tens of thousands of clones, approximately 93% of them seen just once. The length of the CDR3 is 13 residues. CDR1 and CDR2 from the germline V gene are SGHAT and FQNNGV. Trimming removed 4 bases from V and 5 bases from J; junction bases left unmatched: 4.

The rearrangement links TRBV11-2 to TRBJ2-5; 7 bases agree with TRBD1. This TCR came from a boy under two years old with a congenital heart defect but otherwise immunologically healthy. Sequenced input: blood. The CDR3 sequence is CASSYRGGETQYF. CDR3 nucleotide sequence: TGTGCCAGCAGCTACAGGGGTGGGGAGACCCAGTACTTC.